This TCR beta chain derives from a study of a mutant IDH1 vaccine in newly diagnosed glioma. The CDR3 runs 14 residues. Trimming removed 7 bases from V and 0 bases from J; junction bases left unmatched: 5. Germline values: CDR1 SGHAT, CDR2 FQNNGV. Assay: immunoSEQ multiplex PCR; the TCRdb copy retains only in-frame clones and omits some. The repertoire consists of some 70,000 clones, with approximately 84% occurring once and the leading ten covering about 14%. Points on this clone: Antigen: not known.

Described time point: week 23, last vaccination. A 20-mer mutant IDH1 peptide at 300 ug was injected subcutaneously with topical imiquimod. The rearrangement joins TRBV11-2 to TRBJ1-1; the match to TRBD1 covers 7 bases. The material was PBMCs, obtained from a glioma patient whose treatment included an IDH1 peptide vaccine. The TCR sequence derives from a man between 18 and 35 years old with glioma. For the CDR3, the DNA is TGTGCCAGCACGACAGGGCTCATGAACACTGAAGCTTTCTTT. Its protein is CASTTGLMNTEAFF.